The T cell receptor beta chain under discussion was sequenced for a study of vaccination and CD4 T cells after COVID-19. Treatment specified: roughly 10-day PBMC culture with coronavirus spike peptide pools or control peptides (ViraFEST assay). Once peptide pools had expanded antigen-specific T cells, ViraFEST sequenced TCRs. Trimming left V 6 bases short and J 4 bases short, with 12 bases between. This CDR3 has 13 residues. The germline V gene encodes CDR1 DFQATT and CDR2 SNEGSKA (reference sequence). Cultured CD4+ T-cell DNA underwent Oncomine TCR Beta short-read sequencing. Genomic DNA was drawn out of CD4+ T cells grown in culture. TCRdb used MiXCR to reprocess the PCR reads, holding one entry per CDR3 protein. Altogether fewer than 2,000 distinct CDR3 sequences are present, roughly 70% being singletons, with the ten largest covering 88%. Comments on this clonotype: Its antigen is not known.

The chain recombines TRBV20-1 with TRBJ1-4; D gene uncertain. The sequence was obtained from a human donor who had recovered from COVID-19. Sequences were derived from CD4+ T cells from blood, cultured in vitro, sampled after SARS-CoV-2 vaccination. CDR3 in amino acids: CSARSGINEKLFF. The CDR3 DNA reads as TGCAGTGCGCGATCGGGCATTAATGAAAAACTGTTTTTT.